The 31 T cell receptor beta chains listed next were all sequenced from one sample in a study of T cell repertoires in cytomegalovirus infection. One entry per CDR3 protein, called by TCRdb with MiXCR from the reads. The table records more than 650,000 distinct CDR3 sequences, under 40% of them present only once. Specimen: PBMCs. These receptors were obtained from a human donor in good health (CMV status not recorded). Some clones in this sample may be carry-over from other donors' samples.

The gene calls are TRBV29-1 and TRBJ1-5; D is possibly TRBD1 (5 bases). CDR3 length equals 13 residues. The V and J ends lost 7 bases and 4 bases respectively, with 14 bases between them. Per the germline V gene, CDR1 is SQVTM and CDR2 is ANQGSEA. The CDR3 is CSAYGGGNQPQHF. The CDR3 DNA reads TGCAGCGCTTATGGGGGGGGTAATCAGCCCCAGCATTTT.

This clonotype was found once. This chain uses TRBV20-1 with TRBJ2-7; D possibly corresponds to TRBD1 (6 bases). CDR3 length: 13 amino acids. The V gene lost 6 bases and the J gene lost 2 bases, with 14 bases spanning the gap. Germline assignment: CDR1 DFQATT and CDR2 SNEGSKA (reference sequence). The CDR3 nucleotides are TGCAGTGCCGATAGACAGGATACCTACGAGCAGTACTTC. It yields the protein CSADRQDTYEQYF.

This clonotype has a handful of counts. The J gene is TRBJ2-7, the V gene TRBV6-2 or TRBV6-3; D tentatively reads TRBD1 or TRBD2 (5 bases each). The V gene lost 2 bases and the J gene lost 3 bases, with 14 bases spanning the gap. The CDR3 length is 15 residues. CDR1 and CDR2 (germline): MNHEY, SVGEGT. The CDR3 spells CASSYPPGRGYEQYF. The CDR3 DNA reads as TGTGCCAGCAGTTACCCCCCGGGACGCGGCTACGAGCAGTACTTC.

This sequence joins TRBV9 and TRBJ2-5; D is possibly TRBD2 (7 bases). The germline CDR1 and CDR2 sequences are SGDLS and YYNGEE. CDR3 length: 13 amino acids. V lost 3 bases to trimming and J lost 5 bases, with 11 bases between them. The CDR3 here is CASSGGGGETQYF. CDR3 bases: TGTGCCAGCAGCGGAGGGGGGGGTGAGACCCAGTACTTC.

Many counts were recorded for this clonotype. The chain carries TRBV7-8 and TRBJ2-7, with 9 bases fitting TRBD1. This CDR3 has 14 residues. Losses at the gene ends were 6 bases for V and 4 bases for J; bases not matched to a gene: 7. The germline V gene has CDR1 SGHVS and CDR2 FQNEAQ. The CDR3: CASSFTGGGYEQYF. The CDR3 region has the DNA TGTGCCAGCAGTTTCACAGGGGGCGGGTACGAGCAGTACTTC.

In regard to this clonotype: Its ends do not fully match the called genes, so a read error is possible. Here the CDR3 DNA reads TGTGACAGCAGCCCCGGAGACAGGCGTAATGAAAAACTTTTTTTT. It translates to CDSSPGDRRNEKLFF. The chain has TRBV7-2 and TRBJ1-4; D perhaps matches TRBD1 (6 bases). Germline CDR1 reads SGHTA; CDR2 reads FQGNSA. The CDR3 spans 15 residues. Drawing the rest from reference TRBV7-2 and TRBJ1-4, the complete variable domain is GAGVSQSPSNKVTEKGKDVELRCDPISGHTALYWYRQSLGQGLEFLIYFQGNSAPDKSGLPSDRFSAERTGGSVSTLTIQRTQQEDSAVYLCDSSPGDRRNEKLFFGSGTQLSVL.

The chain couples TRBV19 to TRBJ1-1, with 7 bases that match TRBD1. Per the germline V gene, CDR1 is LNHDA and CDR2 is SQIVND (reference sequence). The CDR3 contains 13 residues. Trimming cost V 7 bases and J 4 bases; bases outside gene matches: 6. The chain's CDR3 is CASTSTGSTEAFF. The CDR3 region has the DNA TGTGCCAGTACCTCGACAGGGAGCACTGAAGCTTTCTTT.

V is TRBV28 and J is TRBJ1-4, with 7 nucleotides matching TRBD1. The germline gives CDR1 MDHEN, CDR2 SYDVKM. V trimming: 5 bases; J trimming: 3 bases; junction bases outside the gene matches: 6. The CDR3 sequence is 15 residues long. CDR3 amino acids: CASSIKTGPNEKLFF. CDR3 DNA: TGTGCCAGCAGTATTAAGACAGGGCCTAATGAAAAACTGTTTTTT.

Turning to this clonotype: A junction end diverges from the germline sequence, so it may reflect a read error. The chain carries TRBV7-6 and TRBJ1-2; D gene unclear. This CDR3 region has 13 residues. The germline V gene encodes CDR1 SGHVS and CDR2 FNYEAQ. The CDR3 reads CASSVIRTDGFTF. For the CDR3, the DNA is TGTGCCAGCAGCGTGATACGGACGGATGGCTTCACCTTC.

By proportion, this clonotype is medium-sized (0.01 to 0.1%). The CDR3 coding sequence is TGTGCCAGCATCGGCGGGGGAGCAAACACCGGGGAGCTGTTTTTT. Translated, it gives CASIGGGANTGELFF. The chain links TRBV27 to TRBJ2-2, with 7 bases lining up with TRBD2. Per the germline V gene, CDR1 is MNHEY and CDR2 is SMNVEV (reference sequence). V lost 7 bases to trimming and J lost 2 bases; unmatched junction nucleotides: 7. There are 15 residues in the CDR3.

The chain couples TRBV12-3 or TRBV12-4 to TRBJ1-5; 8 bases agree with TRBD1. This CDR3 contains 14 residues. Trimming took 6 bases from V and 6 from J; bases not matched to a gene: 7. CDR3 loop: CASSSGQGAQPQHF. CDR3 nucleotides: TGTGCCAGCAGCTCCGGACAGGGTGCTCAGCCCCAGCATTTT.

The genes are TRBV28 and TRBJ1-3, with D possibly TRBD1 on 5 matching bases. CDR3 size: 15 residues. Deletions cut 3 bases from V and 0 bases from J, with 9 bases between. The V gene's germline CDR1 is MDHEN and CDR2 SYDVKM. CDR3 residues: CASSFATDSGNTIYF. CDR3 nucleotides: TGTGCCAGCAGTTTTGCGACAGACTCTGGAAACACCATATATTTT.

The sample holds a few counts of this clonotype. This chain connects TRBV7-6 to TRBJ2-7, with 10 nucleotides matching TRBD1. V lost 6 bases, J lost 5 bases, and 13 bases stayed unmatched. The CDR3 is made up of 16 amino acids. Germline CDR1 is SGHVS and CDR2 is FNYEAQ. CDR3: CASSRSPGQGKDEQYF. CDR3 DNA sequence: TGTGCCAGCAGTAGATCTCCGGGACAGGGGAAGGACGAGCAGTACTTC.

CDR3 bases: TGTGCCAGCAGTCCCCTAGCGGGAGTCGAAGAGACCCAGTACTTC. Encoded protein: CASSPLAGVEETQYF. The chain has TRBV28 and TRBJ2-5; 10 nucleotides line up with TRBD2. The ends lost 5 bases at V and 3 bases at J; junction bases unmatched: 6. Germline V lookup: CDR1 MDHEN, CDR2 SYDVKM. CDR3 length: 15 residues. Full variable domain (remainder filled in from reference TRBV28 and TRBJ2-5): DVKVTQSSRYLVKRTGEKVFLECVQDMDHENMFWYRQDPGLGLRLIYFSYDVKMKEKGDIPEGYSVSREKKERFSLILESASTNQTSMYLCASSPLAGVEETQYFGPGTRLLVL.

The chain combines TRBV19 with TRBJ2-6; 8 positions match TRBD1. CDR1 is LNHDA, CDR2 SQIVND, per germline (reference sequence). The CDR3 runs 15 residues. J gave up 3 bases and V 6 bases, and 4 bases lay outside the gene matches. CDR3 protein: CASSLRGRGANVLTF. The CDR3 nucleotides read TGTGCCAGTAGCCTCAGGGGGCGTGGGGCCAACGTCCTGACTTTC.

The V and J genes are TRBV30 and TRBJ2-7; D possibly corresponds to TRBD1 (6 bases). Germline V gene data show CDR1 as GTSNPN and CDR2 as SVGIG (reference sequence). Trimming stripped 3 bases from V and 1 base from J, with 7 bases between. The CDR3 contains 12 residues. The CDR3 DNA reads TGTGCCTGGAGGACAGGTTCCTACGAGCAGTACTTC. Its translation is CAWRTGSYEQYF.

This sequence joins TRBV28 and TRBJ1-2; D is possibly TRBD1 (6 bases). The CDR3 spans 14 residues. The germline V gene has CDR1 MDHEN and CDR2 SYDVKM. Deletions cut 2 bases from V and 4 bases from J, with 11 bases between. CDR3 protein: CASSLGQGIYGYTF. Here the CDR3 DNA reads TGTGCCAGCAGTTTAGGGCAGGGGATCTATGGCTACACCTTC.

This rearrangement joins TRBV20-1 to TRBJ1-1; D not resolved. The CDR3 sequence is 13 residues long. In germline, CDR1 is DFQATT, CDR2 SNEGSKA (reference sequence). The germline V and J ends were trimmed by 0 bases and 6 bases, with 11 bases remaining between them. In nucleotides, the CDR3 is TGCAGTGCTAGAGAGTACACAGCGGCTGAAGCTTTCTTT. Amino acids: CSAREYTAAEAFF.

This clonotype occurred once. V and J are TRBV18 and TRBJ1-2; 7 bases agree with TRBD1. The CDR3 has 13 amino acids. The germline V gene has CDR1 KGHSH and CDR2 LQKENI. After removal of 2 bases from V and 6 bases from J, the junction contained 3 bases not matched to a gene. The CDR3 coding sequence is TGTGCCAGCTCACCAACAGGGGTCGATGGCTACACCTTC. Translated: CASSPTGVDGYTF.

V gene TRBV28 combines with J gene TRBJ2-4; D unresolved. This CDR3 spans 14 amino acids. Trimming removed 7 bases at V and 0 bases at J, with 10 bases between. CDR1 and CDR2 from the germline V gene are MDHEN and SYDVKM. The CDR3 DNA is TGTGCCAGCAAGAGGCCTTTAGCCAAAAACATTCAGTACTTC. Translated: CASKRPLAKNIQYF. The variable domain in full, with the rest retrieved from reference TRBV28 and TRBJ2-4, is DVKVTQSSRYLVKRTGEKVFLECVQDMDHENMFWYRQDPGLGLRLIYFSYDVKMKEKGDIPEGYSVSREKKERFSLILESASTNQTSMYLCASKRPLAKNIQYFGAGTRLSVL.

The chain links TRBV7-8 to TRBJ2-2, with D possibly matching TRBD2 (6 bases). V dropped 3 bases and J dropped 6 bases, with 14 bases sitting between them. The length of the CDR3 is 15 residues. Per germline, CDR1 SGHVS and CDR2 FQNEAQ. CDR3 bases: TGTGCCAGCAGCTTGGGGTTGCGGGATCCCGGGGAGCTGTTTTTT. Encoded protein: CASSLGLRDPGELFF.

About this clonotype itself: It is likely a read error, because the conserved phenylalanine at the end of the CDR3 is missing. V gene TRBV28 combines with J gene TRBJ2-2; no clear D gene. Germline V gene data show CDR1 as MDHEN and CDR2 as SYDVKM. The germline V and J ends were trimmed by 8 bases and 7 bases, with 11 bases remaining between them. The CDR3 extends over 12 amino acids. The CDR3, as DNA: TGTGCCAGCCGGTTTGTGGTCGGGGAGCTGTTTCTT. This translates into CASRFVVGELFL.

The chain has TRBV6-1 and TRBJ1-5; D gene ambiguous. Germline CDR1 and CDR2: MNHNS and SASEGT. Trimming cost V 6 bases and J 1 base, with 10 bases left between them. The CDR3 runs 14 residues. The CDR3 DNA reads as TGTGCCAGCAGGATGGAGAACAGCAATCAGCCCCAGCATTTT. Translating gives CASRMENSNQPQHF.

The chain links TRBV5-1 to TRBJ2-2; TRBD2 might be the D (5 bases). The V gene's germline CDR1 is SGHRS and CDR2 YFSETQ. Trimming left V 4 bases short and J 6 bases short, with 13 bases between. CDR3 size: 14 residues. DNA of the CDR3: TGCGCCAGCAGCCTAGCATCCAACGCCGGGGAGCTGTTTTTT. Protein sequence: CASSLASNAGELFF.

The chain carries TRBV7-9 and TRBJ2-1; 7 bases line up with TRBD2. V lost 5 bases, J lost 9 bases, and 16 bases stayed unmatched. CDR1 and CDR2 from the germline V gene are SEHNR and FQNEAQ (reference sequence). This CDR3 comprises 16 residues. CDR3 nucleotides: TGTGCCAGCAGCCCTCCGACTAGCCGGGGGATGAGTGAGCAGTTCTTC. Its translation: CASSPPTSRGMSEQFF.

The chain carries TRBV6-6 and TRBJ1-6; 8 bases agree with TRBD1. From germline, CDR1 is MNHNY and CDR2 SVGAGI (reference sequence). With V trimmed by 4 bases and J by 10 bases, 3 bases remained unmatched. This CDR3 is built from 13 residues. The CDR3 coding sequence is TGTGCCAGCAGTTTTGACAGGGGATCACCCCTCCACTTT. Protein: CASSFDRGSPLHF.

In its sample, this clonotype was seen a few times. The gene calls are TRBV10-3 and TRBJ1-5; D ambiguous. This CDR3 comprises 13 residues. V lost 10 bases and J 1 base, leaving 11 bases between the germline ends. CDR1 and CDR2 from the germline V gene are ENHRY and SYGVKD. CDR3 residues: CASVGLSNQPQHF. In DNA form, the CDR3 reads TGTGCCAGCGTAGGTTTGAGCAATCAGCCCCAGCATTTT.

This clonotype came up once. The J gene is TRBJ1-1, the V gene TRBV5-1, with D maybe TRBD1 (6 bases). CDR1 and CDR2 from the germline V gene are SGHRS and YFSETQ. Trimming took off 0 bases at V and 4 bases at J, with 13 bases between the two ends. This CDR3 spans 15 amino acids. CDR3 nucleotides: TGCGCCAGCAGCTTGGTTTGGGGGGCGGCCACTGAAGCTTTCTTT. It translates to CASSLVWGAATEAFF.

The rearrangement uses TRBV27 and TRBJ2-7, with D possibly matching TRBD2 (6 bases). CDR1 MNHEY and CDR2 SMNVEV come from the germline V gene (reference sequence). Trimming stripped 3 bases from V and 3 bases from J, with 15 bases between. The length of the CDR3 is 15 residues. CDR3 residues: CASSFSGDIIYEQYF. CDR3 nucleotide sequence: TGTGCCAGCAGTTTTTCGGGAGATATAATCTACGAGCAGTACTTC.

This clonotype was seen only a few times. CDR3: CASSPPGRISIGELFF. CDR3 DNA: TGTGCCAGTAGCCCGCCGGGACGGATTAGCATCGGGGAGCTGTTTTTT. This chain links TRBV19 with TRBJ2-2, with D perhaps given as TRBD1 or TRBD2 (5 bases each). CDR1 and CDR2 (germline): LNHDA, SQIVND (reference sequence). CDR3 length: 16 amino acids. The V and J ends lost 6 bases and 7 bases respectively, with 21 bases between them.

This chain links TRBV6-4 with TRBJ2-1; D gene uncertain. V was trimmed by 6 bases and J by 3 bases, leaving 12 bases between them. Germline-derived CDR1 and CDR2 are MRHNA and SNTAGT. The CDR3 has 14 amino acids. The CDR3, as DNA: TGTGCCAGCAGCCGAGCTATGGGCTACAATGAGCAGTTCTTC. Its translation: CASSRAMGYNEQFF.